What follows is one T cell receptor beta chain and its context. The antigen is unknown. In the authors' methods: Filtering was not the same, since immunoSEQ gave junction-only sequences without quality scores. Profiled with immunoSEQ multiplex PCR; TCRdb holds only in-frame clones, not every one. V and J calls and clone size are as listed in that table; D and trimming were resolved from the DNA. The table records around 2.5 million clones, 93% of them present only once. CDR1 is SGDLS and CDR2 is YYNGEE in the germline V gene. V dropped 4 bases and J dropped 0 bases, with 8 bases sitting between them. The CDR3 covers 14 residues. The entry originates in a study of shared clonotypes between healthy human individuals. Study conclusions and caveats: For sorted subsets, rarefaction showed incomplete sequencing despite large depth.

Sequencing input: naive CD4+ T cells from PBMCs. This sample's subset: CD45RA+ positively selected. The TCR originated in a young man in good health. Some clones in this sample may be carry-over from other donors' samples. The V gene is TRBV9, the J gene TRBJ2-1; D is uncertain. The CDR3: CASSLQSSYNEQFF. DNA for the CDR3: TGTGCCAGCAGCCTACAGAGCTCCTACAATGAGCAGTTCTTC.